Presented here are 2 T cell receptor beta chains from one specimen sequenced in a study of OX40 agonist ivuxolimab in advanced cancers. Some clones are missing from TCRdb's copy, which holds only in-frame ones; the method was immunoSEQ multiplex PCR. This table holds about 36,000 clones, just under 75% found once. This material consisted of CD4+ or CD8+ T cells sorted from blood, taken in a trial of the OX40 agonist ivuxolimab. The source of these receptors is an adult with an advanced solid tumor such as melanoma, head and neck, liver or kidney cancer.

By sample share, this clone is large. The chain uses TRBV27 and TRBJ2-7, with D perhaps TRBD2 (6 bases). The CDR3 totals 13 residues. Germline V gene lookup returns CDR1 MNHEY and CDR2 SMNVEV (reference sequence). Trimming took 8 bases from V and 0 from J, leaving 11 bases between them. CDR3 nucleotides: TGTGCCAGCCGGGGGTCGAACTCCTACGAGCAGTACGTC. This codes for CASRGSNSYEQYV.

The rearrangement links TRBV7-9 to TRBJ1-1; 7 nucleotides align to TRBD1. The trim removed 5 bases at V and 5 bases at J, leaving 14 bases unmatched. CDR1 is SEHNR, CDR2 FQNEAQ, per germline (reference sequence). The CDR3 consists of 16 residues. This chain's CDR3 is CASSHGGRGLGTEAFF. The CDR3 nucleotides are TGTGCCAGCAGCCACGGGGGAAGGGGGCTGGGAACTGAAGCTTTCTTT.